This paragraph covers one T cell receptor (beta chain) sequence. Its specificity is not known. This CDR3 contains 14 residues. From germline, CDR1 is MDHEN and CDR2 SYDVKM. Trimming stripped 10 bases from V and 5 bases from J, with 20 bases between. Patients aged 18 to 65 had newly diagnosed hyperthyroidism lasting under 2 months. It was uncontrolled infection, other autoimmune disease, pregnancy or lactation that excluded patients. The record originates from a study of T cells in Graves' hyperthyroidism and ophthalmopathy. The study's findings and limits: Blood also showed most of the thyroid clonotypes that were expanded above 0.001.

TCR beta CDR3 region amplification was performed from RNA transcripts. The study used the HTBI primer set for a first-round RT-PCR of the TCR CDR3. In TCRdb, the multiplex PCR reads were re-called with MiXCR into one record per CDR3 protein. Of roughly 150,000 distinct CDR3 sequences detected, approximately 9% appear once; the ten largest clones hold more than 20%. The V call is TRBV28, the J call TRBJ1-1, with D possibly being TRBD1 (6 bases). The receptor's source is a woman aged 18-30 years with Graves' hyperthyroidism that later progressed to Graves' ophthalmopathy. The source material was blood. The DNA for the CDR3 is TGTGCCATCCCAGGGGTCCCTGAAGGGACTGAAGCTTTCTTT. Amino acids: CAIPGVPEGTEAFF.